One sample yielded the 17 T cell receptor beta chains listed below, sequenced in a study of T-cell memory formation after mild COVID-19. TCRdb passed the 5' RACE reads through MiXCR, listing each CDR3 protein once. The sample lists some 200,000 distinct CDR3 sequences, over 7.5% occurring once. Material for sequencing was PBMCs or a T cell subset sorted from them (not recorded which). The receptor set was obtained from a man younger than 35 who had mild COVID-19 (a few samples of this study predate the infection). Cell type and time point are not known.

This clonotype was counted many times. The chain joins TRBV10-2 to TRBJ2-4, with D uncertain. The V end was cut by 2 bases, the J end by 3 bases, with 11 bases between. CDR1 is WSHSY, CDR2 SAAADI, per germline. The length of the CDR3 is 15 residues. The CDR3: CASSEPLRIKNIQYF. CDR3 in DNA: TGCGCCAGCAGTGAGCCCCTGCGGATCAAAAACATTCAGTACTTC.

This clonotype was seen a few times. The rearrangement links TRBV3-1 to TRBJ2-2; D is uncertain. This CDR3 has 17 residues. V lost 1 base, J lost 2 bases, and 14 bases lay in between. Germline V gives CDR1 LGHDT, CDR2 YNNKEL (reference sequence). CDR3 sequence reads: CASSQALGRVNTGELFF. CDR3 nucleotides: TGTGCCAGCAGCCAAGCCCTAGGTCGGGTAAACACCGGGGAGCTGTTTTTT.

J is TRBJ2-4 and V is TRBV20-1; unclear D gene. Germline CDR1 is DFQATT and CDR2 is SNEGSKA (reference sequence). The CDR3 totals 13 residues. The V and J ends lost 4 bases and 0 bases respectively, with 7 bases between them. The CDR3 sequence: CSAIWVAKNIQYF. DNA for the CDR3: TGCAGTGCTATCTGGGTAGCCAAAAACATTCAGTACTTC.

The rearrangement joins TRBV7-2 to TRBJ2-1; D possibly corresponds to TRBD2 (5 bases). With 3 bases removed from V and 11 bases from J, the gap between germline ends came to 8 bases. Germline V gene data show CDR1 as SGHTA and CDR2 as FQGNSA. This CDR3 is built from 11 residues. Written as DNA, the CDR3 is TGTGCCAGCAGCTTGAGGAGGCAGCAGTTCTTC. It is translated as CASSLRRQQFF.

This clonotype has at least ten counts. The chain recombines TRBV5-1 with TRBJ2-7; D is unclear. Trimming took off 2 bases at V and 2 bases at J, with 8 bases between the two ends. The germline V gene encodes CDR1 SGHRS and CDR2 YFSETQ. This CDR3 has 13 amino acids. This chain's CDR3 is CASSFEFPYEQYF. CDR3 sequence (DNA): TGCGCCAGCAGCTTCGAGTTTCCCTACGAGCAGTACTTC.

This clonotype was counted only a few times. V usage is TRBV4-2 and J usage is TRBJ1-4, with TRBD1 matching over 8 bases. Germline-derived CDR1 and CDR2 are LGHNA and YNFKEQ. The ends lost 3 bases at V and 5 bases at J; junction bases unmatched: 8. The CDR3 extends over 16 amino acids. Written as DNA, the CDR3 is TGTGCCAGCAGCCACCCGCCGGGACAGGAGAATGAAAAACTGTTTTTT. It translates to CASSHPPGQENEKLFF.

V and J are TRBV6-6 and TRBJ2-5; TRBD1 agrees at 7 bases. Germline V CDR1 and CDR2: MNHNY, SVGAGI (reference sequence). The length of the CDR3 is 15 residues. With 4 bases clipped from V and 5 bases from J, the junction kept 10 bases outside the gene matches. The CDR3 spells CASSSQTGLGETQYF. Written as DNA, the CDR3 is TGTGCCAGCAGTTCGCAGACAGGGTTGGGCGAGACCCAGTACTTC.

The chain employs TRBV7-9 and TRBJ1-3, with D possibly TRBD1 on 5 matching bases. Germline V gene data show CDR1 as SEHNR and CDR2 as FQNEAQ (reference sequence). The CDR3 extends over 17 amino acids. V was clipped by 1 base and J by 0 bases, with 13 bases between them. CDR3 sequence reads: CASSLGDPVFSGNTIYF. As DNA, the CDR3 is TGTGCCAGCAGCTTAGGGGACCCCGTTTTCTCTGGAAACACCATATATTTT.

This chain links TRBV6-5 with TRBJ2-1, with 14 bases lining up with TRBD2. The CDR3 is 21 amino acids. CDR1 is MNHEY, CDR2 SVGAGI, per germline. V lost 3 bases and J lost 0; bases outside the gene matches: 13. The CDR3 is CASSYLPGLAGGPSSYNEQFF. The CDR3 nucleotides read TGTGCCAGCAGTTATCTCCCAGGACTAGCGGGGGGACCTAGCTCCTACAATGAGCAGTTCTTC.

This clonotype was picked up a small number of times. The V gene is TRBV2, the J gene TRBJ1-1; TRBD1 is a possible D gene (5 bases). The V and J ends lost 6 bases and 6 bases respectively, with 14 bases between them. CDR3 length: 13 residues. Germline values: CDR1 SNHLY, CDR2 FYNNEI. CDR3 sequence reads: CASSNLGGAEAFF. In DNA form, the CDR3 reads TGTGCCAGCAGCAACCTTGGGGGGGCTGAAGCTTTCTTT.

This CDR3 is CASSFRQGGIQYF. CDR3 sequence (DNA): TGTGCCAGCAGCTTCCGACAGGGCGGTATTCAGTACTTC. This sequence joins TRBV5-6 and TRBJ2-4; 7 positions agree with TRBD1. Trimming at V came to 2 bases and at J to 10 bases, leaving 6 bases not matched to a gene. Germline CDR1 reads SGHDT; CDR2 reads YYEEEE. The CDR3 runs to 13 residues.

This clonotype was recorded a few times. The chain is built from TRBV20-1 and TRBJ1-1; TRBD1 matches 7 bases. The germline gives CDR1 DFQATT, CDR2 SNEGSKA (reference sequence). The CDR3 is 15 amino acids. The trim removed 6 bases at V and 0 bases at J, leaving 10 bases unmatched. CDR3 loop: CSAKTPGQMNTEAFF. As DNA, the CDR3 is TGCAGTGCCAAAACCCCGGGACAGATGAACACTGAAGCTTTCTTT.

This clonotype was detected many times. The gene calls are TRBV29-1 and TRBJ2-5; 9 bases are shared with TRBD2. Germline-derived CDR1 and CDR2 are SQVTM and ANQGSEA. CDR3 length: 15 amino acids. V shed 3 bases, J shed 2 bases, and the junction held 7 bases outside the gene matches. The CDR3 bases are TGCAGCGTTGAGCGGGGGGGCCGGGTACAAGAGACCCAGTACTTC. It yields the protein CSVERGGRVQETQYF.

The rearrangement uses TRBV6-2 or TRBV6-3 and TRBJ2-5, with no clear D. Trimming stripped 6 bases from V and 7 bases from J, with 12 bases between. CDR3 length equals 12 residues. Germline-derived CDR1 and CDR2 are MNHEY and SVGEGT. The CDR3 sequence: CASRTYDRTQYF. CDR3 DNA: TGTGCCAGCAGGACCTATGACCGGACCCAGTACTTC.

There are a few counts of this clonotype. This may arise from a read error, as a much more abundant clone is one base away. CDR3 amino acids: CASSYSPGTEAFF. In DNA, the CDR3 is TGTGCCAGCAGTTACTCTCCGGGGACTGAAGCTTTCTTT. The chain recombines TRBV6-6 with TRBJ1-1; D is undetermined. This CDR3 is 13 amino acids long. Trimming removed 0 bases at V and 5 bases at J, with 7 bases between. From germline, CDR1 is MNHNY and CDR2 SVGAGI (reference sequence).

This clonotype has only a few counts. A clone one base away is much larger, so this may be a read error. This chain uses TRBV14 with TRBJ2-1; D not resolved. The V and J ends lost 5 bases and 2 bases respectively, with 1 base between them. This CDR3 region has 11 residues. Per the germline V gene, CDR1 is SGHDN and CDR2 is FVKESK. CDR3 amino acids: CASSTYNEQFF. The CDR3 nucleotides are TGTGCCAGCAGCACCTACAATGAGCAGTTCTTC.

The chain has TRBV30 and TRBJ1-5, with D unclear. CDR1 GTSNPN and CDR2 SVGIG come from the germline V gene (reference sequence). The CDR3 totals 14 residues. Trimming removed 3 bases at V and 6 bases at J, with 15 bases between. The CDR3, as DNA: TGTGCCTGGAGGGAACACGGGTACAGTCAGCCCCAGCATTTT. Translation: CAWREHGYSQPQHF.